This T cell receptor (beta chain) was captured by sequencing in a study of blood T cell repertoires in COVID-19. Study-level information: Sites across the United States, Italy and Spain contributed samples from acute and convalescent COVID-19.

This CDR3 has 11 residues. V was clipped by 6 bases and J by 7 bases, with 10 bases between them. Germline CDR1 MNHEY, CDR2 SVGEGT. TCRdb's copy holds only in-frame clones and misses some; the assay was immunoSEQ multiplex PCR. The sample includes approximately 120,000 clones, 83% of them seen just once. The source is a woman aged 55-70 years with acute or convalescent COVID-19. The rearrangement uses TRBV6-2 or TRBV6-3 and TRBJ2-7; the D is unclear. Input material: peripheral blood. CDR3 protein: CASSHPREQYF. For the CDR3, the DNA is TGTGCCAGCAGCCACCCCAGAGAGCAGTACTTC.